One and the same sample provided the 32 T cell receptor beta chains below, sequenced in a study of T cells in women clearing cervical HPV infection (dated by TCRdb to 2016 to 2018). The method behind the library was the immunoSEQ multiplex PCR assay. The immuneACCESS repertoire file appears here via TCRdb, limited to in-frame rearrangements. These files lack a portion of the clones; in checked studies, under half of the deficit traces to unresolved V genes, and the cause of the others is not known. The sample's own table lists 20,000 to 25,000 clones. The ten largest clones take up 3.3% of the sample. Sequencing used blood buffy coat. The receptors derive from a woman between 18 and 69 years old with a cervical HPV16 infection that either progressed to CIN3+ or cleared (not recorded which).

With respect to this clone: Read coverage stops 3 residues before the CDR3 terminus; the germline J gene supplies the remainder. This chain links TRBV5-1 with TRBJ1-3, with unresolved D. The CDR3 runs to 17 residues. CDR1 is SGHRS, CDR2 YFSETQ, per germline. V shed 1 base and J shed 2 bases, with 16 bases lying between them. The CDR3 here is CASSLTVSRAAGNTIYF. CDR3 DNA (partial): TGCGCCAGCAGCTTGACGGTGTCAAGGGCAGCTGGAAACACC. The full variable domain, with the rest looked up from reference TRBV5-1 and TRBJ1-3, is KAGVTQTPRYLIKTRGQQVTLSCSPISGHRSVSWYQQTPGQGLQFLFEYFSETQRNKGNFPGRFSGRQFSNSRSEMNVSTLELGDSALYLCASSLTVSRAAGNTIYFGEGSWLTVV.

Worth noting for this clone: The CDR3 end is not reached by the read, which stops 3 residues before it; the germline J gene fills it in. This chain connects TRBV19 to TRBJ1-3, with TRBD1 matching 11 bases. The junction had 6 bases not matched to a gene; V was cut back by 4 bases and J by 4 bases. Germline loops: CDR1 LNHDA, CDR2 SQIVND (reference sequence). The CDR3 is 16 residues long. CDR3 loop: CASSNGQGAGGNTIYF. The CDR3 bases that were read are TGTGCCAGTAGTAACGGACAGGGGGCCGGCGGAAACACC.

Regarding this clone: Read sequence stops 3 residues before the CDR3 end, and the germline J gene provides the missing end. V is TRBV19 and J is TRBJ1-5; D possibly corresponds to TRBD1 (5 bases). Germline CDR1 is LNHDA and CDR2 is SQIVND (reference sequence). The CDR3 sequence is 15 residues long. The sequenced part of the CDR3 DNA is TGTGCCAGTAGTGGGGGGTTGACACGGACCGATCCC. Translating gives CASSGGLTRTDP. The whole CDR3 sequence reads CASSGGLTRTDPQHF. Based on the CDR3 plus reference TRBV19 and TRBJ1-5, the full variable domain is DGGITQSPKYLFRKEGQNVTLSCEQNLNHDAMYWYRQDPGQGLRLIYYSQIVNDFQKGDIAEGYSVSREKKESFPLTVTSAQKNPTAFYLCASSGGLTRTDPQHFGDGTRLSIL.

Remarks on this clone: The read terminates 3 residues ahead of where the CDR3 ends, so the germline J gene completes it. The gene calls are TRBV19 and TRBJ2-5; possible D gene TRBD1, 6 bases. V was shortened by 3 bases and J by 2 bases, with 13 bases between the two germline ends. Germline lookup yields CDR1 LNHDA and CDR2 SQIVND (reference sequence). The CDR3 extends over 15 amino acids. The CDR3 region is CASSMGARLQETQYF. The sequenced part of the CDR3 DNA is TGTGCCAGTAGTATGGGGGCTAGACTTCAAGAGACC.

In regard to this clone: The read ends 3 residues early relative to the CDR3; the germline J gene fills the gap. V gene TRBV20-1 combines with J gene TRBJ2-7; 9 nucleotides line up with TRBD1. The germline CDR1 and CDR2 sequences are DFQATT and SNEGSKA (reference sequence). Losses at the gene ends were 1 base for V and 5 bases for J; bases not matched to a gene: 6. This CDR3 spans 14 amino acids. CDR3 DNA (partial): TGCAGTGCTAGAGTCCCCGGGACAGGGAACGAG. Translated: CSARVPGTGNE. The CDR3 in its entirety is CSARVPGTGNEQYF.

Of note for this clone: The read ends 3 residues before the CDR3 terminus; that terminus is restored from the germline J gene. This chain joins TRBV7-9 and TRBJ1-1; tentatively, D is TRBD1 (6 bases). Per the germline V gene, CDR1 is SEHNR and CDR2 is FQNEAQ (reference sequence). With 1 base removed from V and 0 bases from J, the gap between germline ends came to 6 bases. The CDR3 runs to 14 residues. CDR3 protein: CASSLEGVNTEAFF. The covered CDR3 bases are TGTGCCAGCAGCTTAGAGGGGGTGAACACTGAA.

As to this clone: From the germline J gene comes the end of the CDR3, since the read stops 3 residues before it. J is TRBJ2-5 and V is TRBV30; a weak D match, TRBD2 (6 bases). Trimming removed 2 bases from V and 5 bases from J, with 12 bases in between. CDR1 is GTSNPN, CDR2 SVGIG, per germline (reference sequence). The CDR3 consists of 13 residues. The CDR3 bases that were read are TGTGCCTGGAGTCAGGCGGGGATGGAGACC. As protein: CAWSQAGMET. The CDR3 in its entirety is CAWSQAGMETQYF.

About this clone itself: The read ends 3 residues before the CDR3 terminus; that terminus is restored from the germline J gene. The V and J genes are TRBV30 and TRBJ1-4; maybe TRBD1 (5 bases). The CDR3 extends over 13 amino acids. Trimming took off 2 bases at V and 7 bases at J, with 11 bases between the two ends. Germline V lookup: CDR1 GTSNPN, CDR2 SVGIG (reference sequence). The CDR3 spells CAWSRGTGEKLFF. CDR3 DNA (partial): TGTGCCTGGAGTCGGGGGACCGGTGAAAAA.

In the case of this clone: The read comes to an end 3 residues before the CDR3 does, leaving the germline J gene to fill in the end. V gene TRBV2 combines with J gene TRBJ1-1; D is unclear. CDR3 size: 13 residues. V lost 6 bases to trimming and J lost 0 bases, with 8 bases between them. CDR1 and CDR2 from the germline V gene are SNHLY and FYNNEI. CDR3 bases read: TGTGCCAGCAGGCGACTTTTGAACACTGAA. Amino acid sequence: CASRRLLNTE. The entire CDR3 sequence reads CASRRLLNTEAFF.

Note on this clone: The sequenced fragment ends 3 residues before the CDR3 boundary, so the rest is inferred from the germline J gene. The chain carries TRBV6-1 and TRBJ2-7; 7 bases match TRBD1. The germline CDR1 and CDR2 sequences are MNHNS and SASEGT. The V and J ends lost 4 bases and 3 bases, in that order; junction bases with no gene match: 9. CDR3 length: 15 amino acids. Incomplete CDR3 DNA: TGTGCCAGCAGTGCCACGGGACAGACTATCTACGAG. Translation: CASSATGQTIYE. The whole CDR3 region reads CASSATGQTIYEQYF.

Details on this clone: The read stops 3 residues short of the end of the CDR3; the missing end is completed from the germline J gene. The gene calls are TRBV5-1 and TRBJ1-1; D is possibly TRBD1 (6 bases). CDR3 length equals 13 residues. V was trimmed by 2 bases and J by 4 bases, leaving 9 bases between them. Germline V gene sequence: CDR1 SGHRS, CDR2 YFSETQ. CDR3 residues: CASSLLGGTEAFF. CDR3 DNA, as far as it was read: TGCGCCAGCAGCTTATTAGGGGGCACTGAA.

Details on this clone: The read terminates 3 residues before the CDR3 end, so the remaining end is supplied by the germline J gene. The chain recombines TRBV7-9 with TRBJ1-5; TRBD1 agrees at 7 bases. Looked up from germline, CDR1 is SEHNR and CDR2 is FQNEAQ (reference sequence). V shed 5 bases and J 4 bases; nucleotides not matched to a gene: 2. CDR3 length: 13 residues. The covered CDR3 bases are TGTGCCAGCAGCGTGGGACAGAATCAGCCC. This translates into CASSVGQNQP. From start to end, the CDR3 is CASSVGQNQPQHF.

As regards this clone: The read falls 3 residues short of the CDR3 end, and the missing part is taken from the germline J gene. The V call is TRBV6-2 or TRBV6-3, the J call TRBJ2-1, with 7 bases that match TRBD2. This CDR3 is 15 amino acids long. Germline V lookup: CDR1 MNHEY, CDR2 SVGEGT. Trimming at V came to 4 bases and at J to 2 bases, leaving 5 bases not matched to a gene. The CDR3 reads CASSSVGGTYNEQFF. Incomplete CDR3 DNA: TGTGCCAGCAGTTCGGTGGGGGGGACCTACAATGAG.

On this clone: Read sequence stops 3 residues before the CDR3 end, and the germline J gene provides the missing end. J is TRBJ2-3 and V is TRBV29-1; D unclear. The CDR3 sequence is 11 residues long. Germline values: CDR1 SQVTM, CDR2 ANQGSEA. The V and J ends lost 7 bases and 5 bases respectively, with 10 bases between them. CDR3 region: CSALVEDTQYF. CDR3 DNA, as far as it was read: TGCAGCGCCCTAGTTGAAGATACG.

Concerning this clone: Read sequence stops 3 residues before the CDR3 end, and the germline J gene provides the missing end. This rearrangement joins TRBV5-1 to TRBJ2-5; unclear D gene. This CDR3 has 16 residues. Trimming left V 1 base short and J 2 bases short, with 15 bases between. The germline V gene has CDR1 SGHRS and CDR2 YFSETQ. The CDR3: CASSLQPAREQETQYF. CDR3 bases read: TGCGCCAGCAGCTTGCAGCCAGCGAGAGAACAAGAGACC.

Note on this clone: The read stops 3 residues short of the end of the CDR3; the missing end is completed from the germline J gene. The rearrangement joins TRBV29-1 to TRBJ2-5; 9 bases match TRBD2. V shed 6 bases, J shed 4 bases, and the junction held 15 bases outside the gene matches. The CDR3 loop spans 16 amino acids. Germline lookup yields CDR1 SQVTM and CDR2 ANQGSEA. The covered CDR3 bases are TGCAGCGTCCCCTGGACTAGCGCAAAGGGGTTAGAGACC. Protein product: CSVPWTSAKGLET. From start to end, the CDR3 is CSVPWTSAKGLETQYF.

Worth noting for this clone: The sequence runs out 3 residues before the end of the CDR3; the remainder is reconstructed from the germline J gene. The genes are TRBV20-1 and TRBJ2-7, with TRBD2 identical over 7 bases. The CDR3 totals 14 residues. Per germline, CDR1 DFQATT and CDR2 SNEGSKA (reference sequence). Losses at the gene ends were 0 bases for V and 1 base for J; bases not matched to a gene: 3. Here the CDR3 reads CSARDLAESYEQYF. CDR3 DNA (partial): TGCAGTGCTAGAGATCTAGCGGAATCCTACGAG.

To note about this clone: The read halts 3 residues ahead of the CDR3 end, with the missing end drawn from the germline J gene. The rearrangement uses TRBV6-2 or TRBV6-3 and TRBJ1-5, with a weak D call TRBD1 (6 bases). CDR1 is MNHEY and CDR2 is SVGEGT in the germline V gene. The CDR3 is 16 residues long. V lost 2 bases to trimming and J lost 0 bases, with 11 bases between them. This chain's CDR3 is CASSYPTGHSNQPQHF. The DNA read from the CDR3 is TGTGCCAGCAGTTACCCGACAGGACATAGCAATCAGCCC.

Remarks on this clone: The read is 3 residues too short to cover the CDR3 end, so that end is filled in from the germline J gene. This chain joins TRBV20-1 and TRBJ2-1; 10 bases map to TRBD2. The V segment lost 5 bases and the J segment 7 bases; nucleotides outside the gene matches: 11. This CDR3 contains 15 residues. CDR1 and CDR2 from the germline V gene are DFQATT and SNEGSKA (reference sequence). The CDR3 sequence is CSAYLLAGVENEQFF. CDR3 bases read: TGCAGTGCTTACCTTCTAGCGGGAGTTGAAAATGAG.

This clone is labeled medium-sized based on frequency. The CDR3 end is not reached by the read, which stops 3 residues before it; the germline J gene fills it in. The rearrangement joins TRBV29-1 to TRBJ2-3; 9 nucleotides agree with TRBD2. V gave up 7 bases and J gave up 4 bases; unmatched junction bases: 12. Looked up from germline, CDR1 is SQVTM and CDR2 is ANQGSEA. The CDR3 spans 15 residues. CDR3 DNA, as far as it was read: TGCAGCGATGGAGTAGCGGGAGAACCTCCAGATACG. Its protein is CSDGVAGEPPDT. The entire CDR3 reads CSDGVAGEPPDTQYF.

CDR3 bases read: TGCAGTGCTGACAGGGGAGATATTGAG. Translating it yields CSADRGDIE. The CDR3 reads in full as CSADRGDIEQFF. The genes are TRBV20-1 and TRBJ2-1, with TRBD1 matching 8 bases. Read data end 3 residues before the CDR3 end; the end is taken from the germline J gene. V dropped 5 bases and J dropped 9; count of bases not matched to a gene: 6. The CDR3 is made up of 12 amino acids. Germline loops: CDR1 DFQATT, CDR2 SNEGSKA (reference sequence).

As for this clone: The read is 3 residues too short to cover the CDR3 end, so that end is filled in from the germline J gene. The J gene is TRBJ2-3, the V gene TRBV6-4; 9 bases align to TRBD2. J lost 2 bases, V lost 2 bases, and 2 bases had no gene match. The CDR3 totals 15 residues. The germline V gene has CDR1 MRHNA and CDR2 SNTAGT. The CDR3 DNA, read in part, is TGTGCCAGCAGTGACCTAGCGGGAAACACAGATACG. Translation: CASSDLAGNTDT. The full CDR3 protein reads CASSDLAGNTDTQYF.

In the case of this clone: The CDR3 end is not reached by the read, which stops 3 residues before it; the germline J gene fills it in. V is TRBV19 and J is TRBJ2-7; 8 positions match TRBD1. CDR1 is LNHDA, CDR2 SQIVND, per germline (reference sequence). Trimming took 1 base from V and 3 from J; bases not matched to a gene: 5. The CDR3 contains 15 residues. The CDR3 here is CASSIGTGIGYEQYF. Partial CDR3 DNA: TGTGCCAGTAGTATAGGGACAGGGATTGGCTACGAG.

Remarks on this clone: Read coverage stops 3 residues before the CDR3 terminus; the germline J gene supplies the remainder. The chain recombines TRBV20-1 with TRBJ2-1; D is perhaps TRBD2 (6 bases). The CDR3 spans 13 residues. Per germline, CDR1 DFQATT and CDR2 SNEGSKA (reference sequence). V was pared by 6 bases and J by 7 bases, with 16 bases between. The covered CDR3 bases are TGCAGTGCCCCCCAGACTAGTCAAAATGAG. Residues: CSAPQTSQNE. The full-length CDR3 reads as CSAPQTSQNEQFF.

As regards this clone: The read ends 3 residues shy of where the CDR3 ends; the end is completed using the germline J gene. The chain joins TRBV19 to TRBJ2-3, with a weak D call TRBD1 (6 bases). V lost 9 bases and J 1 base, leaving 11 bases between the germline ends. The CDR3 totals 13 residues. In germline, CDR1 is LNHDA, CDR2 SQIVND (reference sequence). This CDR3 is CASQRQGTDTQYF. CDR3 DNA (partial): TGTGCCAGCCAGAGACAGGGCACAGATACG.

Comments on this clone: The CDR3 goes on 3 residues after the read ends, and that part is filled in from the germline J gene. The rearrangement uses TRBV4-1 and TRBJ1-2; D call uncertain. Looked up from germline, CDR1 is MGHRA and CDR2 is YSYEKL. This CDR3 spans 14 amino acids. Trimming removed 4 bases at V and 1 base at J, with 10 bases between. The CDR3 reads CASSLSYSNYGYTF. The CDR3 DNA, read in part, is TGCGCCAGCAGCCTGAGCTACAGTAACTATGGC.

CDR3 protein: CASSIGTEPNYGYTF. The part of the CDR3 DNA that was read is TGTGCCAGTAGTATAGGTACAGAACCCAACTATGGC. The V gene is TRBV19, the J gene TRBJ1-2; D uncertain. The missing CDR3 end, 3 residues past where the read stops, is filled in from the germline J gene. V was trimmed by 1 base and J by 2 bases, leaving 11 bases between them. The CDR3 contains 15 residues. Germline V gene data show CDR1 as LNHDA and CDR2 as SQIVND (reference sequence).

Comment on this clone: The read halts 3 residues ahead of the CDR3 end, with the missing end drawn from the germline J gene. The V call is TRBV20-1, the J call TRBJ2-4; D is uncertain. Between the trimmed V and J ends, which lost 3 bases and 6 bases, there was a span of 12 bases. The CDR3 sequence is 13 residues long. Germline CDR1 is DFQATT and CDR2 is SNEGSKA (reference sequence). Incomplete CDR3 DNA: TGCAGTGCTAGTCCCACCCTCGGAAACATT. Translating it yields CSASPTLGNI. From start to end, the CDR3 is CSASPTLGNIQYF.

About this clone itself: The read comes to an end 3 residues before the CDR3 does, leaving the germline J gene to fill in the end. V and J are TRBV30 and TRBJ2-1; 8 nucleotides agree with TRBD1. V lost 4 bases and J lost 2; bases outside the gene matches: 7. The CDR3 contains 15 residues. The V gene's germline CDR1 is GTSNPN and CDR2 SVGIG (reference sequence). The CDR3 sequence is CAWTQDREAYNEQFF. CDR3 DNA, as far as it was read: TGTGCCTGGACTCAGGACAGGGAAGCCTACAATGAG.

A word on this clone: Coverage ceases 3 residues before the CDR3 finishes, and the germline J gene fills in the end. J is TRBJ1-2 and V is TRBV10-3; no reliable D call. The CDR3 covers 12 residues. Trimming shortened V by 8 bases and J by 2 bases, and 9 bases separated the two germline ends. Germline V CDR1 and CDR2: ENHRY, SYGVKD. The CDR3 is CAILGENYGYTF. The CDR3 bases that were read are TGTGCCATCCTCGGGGAGAACTATGGC.

With regard to this clone: The read gets to within 3 residues of the CDR3 end, and the germline J gene fills in the rest. The chain links TRBV20-1 to TRBJ2-1, with 7 bases fitting TRBD1. The germline gives CDR1 DFQATT, CDR2 SNEGSKA (reference sequence). This CDR3 comprises 15 residues. V lost 1 base to trimming and J lost 2 bases; unmatched junction nucleotides: 5. The covered CDR3 bases are TGCAGTGCTAGAGTCCAGACAGGGACCTACAATGAG. Protein sequence: CSARVQTGTYNE. The whole CDR3 sequence is CSARVQTGTYNEQFF.

For this clone: The CDR3 end is not reached by the read, which stops 3 residues before it; the germline J gene fills it in. The chain couples TRBV2 to TRBJ1-2; D not certain. The CDR3 totals 14 residues. CDR1 is SNHLY and CDR2 is FYNNEI in the germline V gene. The sequenced CDR3 bases are TGTGCCAGCAGTGAAGCGCGGTACTCCTACGAG. It encodes CASSEARYSYE. Given in full, the CDR3 is CASSEARYSYEYTF.